These T cell receptor beta chains were read from a single sample in a study of molecular identifiers for immune sequencing clone quantification. TCRdb re-called the PCR reads through MiXCR, storing one row per CDR3 protein. The sample consists of some 580,000 distinct CDR3 sequences, about 25% of them appearing once. Material: naive CD8+ T cells from blood, with Jurkat cell RNA spiked in. These receptors were obtained from a human donor in good health. Some libraries in this study had Jurkat cell RNA spiked in. The CDR3 runs from the conserved cysteine through the conserved F or W. D genes are given only for firm matches. Expanded clones get a size class; other rows say once, few or many, or leave the size out.

j_gene,abundance,v_gene,d_gene,CDR3aa,CDR3nt
TRBJ2-4,few,TRBV9,.,CASSVYSEVGAKNIQYF,TGTGCCAGCAGCGTGTATTCGGAGGTCGGGGCCAAAAACATTCAGTACTTC
TRBJ2-7,many,TRBV10-3,TRBD1,CAISPGQGYEQYF,TGTGCCATCAGCCCGGGACAGGGGTACGAGCAGTACTTC
TRBJ2-3,.,TRBV20-1,TRBD2,CSARGLSIGGTSTDTQYF,TGCAGTGCTAGAGGTCTTTCTATCGGGGGGACTAGCACAGATACGCAGTATTTT
TRBJ2-2,.,TRBV2,TRBD2,CVSSKQPPGGITGELFF,TGTGTCAGCAGTAAGCAACCTCCGGGAGGGATCACCGGGGAGCTGTTTTTT
TRBJ2-3,few,TRBV10-1,.,CASSGSGTRTSTDTQYF,TGCGCCAGCAGTGGATCCGGGACTCGCACAAGCACAGATACGCAGTATTTT
TRBJ1-5,.,TRBV20-1,.,CSARDAFGGVQPQHF,TGCAGTGCTAGAGATGCATTTGGTGGGGTTCAGCCCCAGCATTTT
TRBJ1-2,many,TRBV2,TRBD1,CASSHADPGTGGNYGYTF,TGTGCCAGCAGCCATGCCGATCCCGGGACAGGGGGTAACTATGGCTACACCTTC
TRBJ2-1,.,TRBV6-2/TRBV6-3,TRBD2,CASRTGLAGSYNEQFF,TGTGCCAGCAGGACGGGACTAGCGGGTTCCTACAATGAGCAGTTCTTC
TRBJ2-5,many,TRBV19,.,CASSILHSETQYF,TGTGCCAGTAGTATCCTTCATTCGGAGACCCAGTACTTC
TRBJ1-3,.,TRBV4-2,TRBD1,CASSPIQGADSGNTIYF,TGTGCCAGCAGCCCGATTCAGGGGGCCGACTCTGGAAACACCATATATTTT
TRBJ1-2,.,TRBV30,TRBD1,CAWSGTGAYGYTF,TGTGCCTGGAGTGGGACAGGGGCCTATGGCTACACCTTC
TRBJ1-3,few,TRBV9,.,CASSGTDSGNTIYF,TGTGCCAGCAGCGGGACAGACTCTGGAAACACCATATATTTT
TRBJ1-2,.,TRBV4-3,.,CASSQEIGGGAPYGYTF,TGCGCCAGCAGCCAAGAAATCGGAGGGGGGGCTCCCTATGGCTACACCTTC
TRBJ2-2,.,TRBV6-2/TRBV6-3,.,CASSLFRENTGELFF,TGTGCCAGCAGTTTGTTTCGGGAGAACACCGGGGAGCTGTTTTTT
TRBJ2-1,.,TRBV25-1,.,CASSEFGLVVSYNEQIF,TGTGCCAGCAGTGAGTTCGGACTGGTAGTGAGTTACAATGAGCAGATCTTC
TRBJ2-1,.,TRBV12-3/TRBV12-4,TRBD2,CASSAPGGRHNEQFF,TGTGCCAGCAGTGCCCCCGGCGGGAGGCACAATGAGCAGTTCTTC
TRBJ2-3,few,TRBV15,TRBD2,CATSRTRAGTDTQYF,TGTGCCACCAGCAGGACGAGAGCGGGGACAGATACGCAGTATTTT
TRBJ1-5,many,TRBV20-1,TRBD1,CSASGQGAYQPQHF,TGCAGTGCTAGCGGACAGGGGGCTTATCAGCCCCAGCATTTT
TRBJ2-5,few,TRBV2,.,CASSDSGQGRGTETQYF,TGTGCCAGCAGTGATTCGGGGCAGGGTCGGGGGACGGAGACCCAGTACTTC
TRBJ2-3,many,TRBV20-1,TRBD2,CSAGGLQREGPPGDTQYF,TGCAGTGCTGGCGGTCTGCAGCGGGAGGGCCCCCCGGGAGATACGCAGTATTTT
TRBJ2-7,many,TRBV9,TRBD1,CASSVEGQDEQYF,TGTGCCAGCAGCGTAGAAGGACAGGACGAGCAGTACTTC
TRBJ1-1,many,TRBV30,.,CAWSVPGADNTEAFF,TGTGCCTGGAGTGTACCTGGTGCAGATAACACTGAAGCTTTCTTT
TRBJ2-3,.,TRBV28,.,CVSSSRGSGTDTQNF,TGTGTCAGCAGTTCCCGCGGGAGCGGGACAGATACGCAGAATTTT
TRBJ1-1,.,TRBV6-5,TRBD1,CASSEGQGGSATEAFF,TGTGCCAGCAGTGAAGGACAGGGCGGATCGGCCACTGAAGCTTTCTTT
TRBJ2-2,many,TRBV12-3/TRBV12-4,.,CASSPGPGTGELFF,TGTGCCAGCAGTCCGGGACCGGGCACCGGGGAGCTGTTTTTT
TRBJ2-7,many,TRBV4-1,.,CASSHLSGYEQYF,TGCGCCAGCAGCCACTTGTCGGGGTACGAGCAGTACTTC
TRBJ1-1,few,TRBV28,TRBD1,CASSLSRGLPNTEAFF,TGTGCCAGCAGTTTGTCGAGGGGGCTACCGAACACTGAAGCTTTCTTT
TRBJ1-1,.,TRBV11-2,TRBD1,CATNDRGTGLAEAFF,TGTGCCACCAACGATAGGGGGACAGGGCTAGCTGAAGCTTTCTTT
TRBJ2-5,.,TRBV11-2,TRBD2,CASSLTAAGGTWAQYF,TGTGCCAGCAGTCTTACCGCGGCGGGGGGAACTTGGGCCCAGTACTTC
TRBJ2-7,many,TRBV20-1,TRBD2,CSARGLAGYGEQYF,TGCAGTGCTAGAGGACTAGCGGGATATGGGGAGCAGTACTTC
TRBJ2-3,many,TRBV20-1,.,CSARDRLSSTDTQYF,TGCAGTGCTAGAGATCGACTATCGAGCACAGATACGCAGTATTTT
TRBJ2-7,few,TRBV5-1,.,CASSLGDISYEQYF,TGCGCCAGCAGCTTGGGAGATATTAGCTACGAGCAGTACTTC
TRBJ2-1,few,TRBV19,.,CASTQYNEQFF,TGTGCCAGTACCCAATACAATGAGCAGTTCTTC
TRBJ2-3,many,TRBV6-6,TRBD2,CASAISGKSTDTQYF,TGTGCCAGCGCCATCAGCGGGAAGAGCACAGATACGCAGTATTTT
TRBJ1-2,.,TRBV27,TRBD1,CASGKQGQPYGYTF,TGTGCCAGCGGAAAACAGGGACAGCCCTATGGCTACACCTTC
TRBJ2-7,many,TRBV6-5,.,CASSYGHEQYF,TGTGCCAGCAGTTACGGCCACGAGCAGTACTTC
TRBJ1-1,few,TRBV5-3,.,CASSLKRTEAFF,TGTGCCAGCAGCTTGAAGAGAACTGAAGCTTTCTTT
TRBJ1-5,many,TRBV10-2,.,CASSRGGEVVQPQHF,TGCGCCAGCAGTCGGGGGGGCGAAGTGGTTCAGCCCCAGCATTTT
TRBJ2-7,.,TRBV4-3,TRBD2,CASSQDRFGRGYEQYF,TGCGCCAGCAGCCAAGATCGGTTTGGGAGGGGCTACGAGCAGTACTTC
TRBJ2-6,.,TRBV27,TRBD1,CASRGGLGSGANVLTF,TGTGCCAGCAGAGGGGGCTTGGGCTCTGGGGCCAACGTCCTGACTTTC